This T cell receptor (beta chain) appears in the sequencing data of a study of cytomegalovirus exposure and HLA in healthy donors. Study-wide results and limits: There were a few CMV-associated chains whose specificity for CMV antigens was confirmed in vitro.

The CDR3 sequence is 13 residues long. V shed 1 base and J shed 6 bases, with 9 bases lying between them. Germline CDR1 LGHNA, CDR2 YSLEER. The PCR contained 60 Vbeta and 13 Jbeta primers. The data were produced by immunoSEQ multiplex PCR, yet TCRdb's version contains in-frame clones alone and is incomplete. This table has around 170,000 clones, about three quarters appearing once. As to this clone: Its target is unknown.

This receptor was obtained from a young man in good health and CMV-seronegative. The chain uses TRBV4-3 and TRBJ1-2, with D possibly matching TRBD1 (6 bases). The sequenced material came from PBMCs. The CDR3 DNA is TGCGCCAGCAGCCAAGTCAGGGGCCATGGCTACACCTTC. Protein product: CASSQVRGHGYTF.